This T cell receptor beta chain came from a study of blood T cells in healthy people across ages. A word on this clonotype: The antigen remains unidentified.

Using a J-beta primer mix together with a sample-barcoded 5' primer, a second PCR was run for about 6 to 12 cycles. With 12 random nucleotides, a template-switch adaptor tagged each individual cDNA molecule. Using its own MiXCR run on the 5' RACE reads, TCRdb lists one record per CDR3 protein. The profile shows about 1.6 million distinct CDR3 sequences, about 31% of them singletons. V was shortened by 7 bases and J by 4 bases, with 13 bases between the two germline ends. CDR1 is MDHEN, CDR2 SYDVKM, per germline. CDR3 size: 13 residues. Overall study findings and caveats: Significant beta diversity loss was already apparent by age roughly 40, declining roughly linearly. The study regarded diversity estimates from one million T cells as underestimates.

The TCR was taken from a woman in her 30s in good health. The V call is TRBV28, the J call TRBJ2-5; possible D gene TRBD2, 6 bases. Sequenced: blood. CDR3 loop: CASKVEGRETQYF. The CDR3, as DNA: TGTGCCAGCAAGGTGGAGGGAAGAGAGACCCAGTACTTC.